The 3 T cell receptor beta chains listed next were all sequenced from one sample in a study of blood T cell repertoires in COVID-19. Sequencing used immunoSEQ multiplex PCR; TCRdb keeps in-frame clones, though not all of them. This sample has over 200,000 clones; 70% to 90% occur once, and the top ten carry 7.5% to 8%. Sequenced material: peripheral blood. These receptors were obtained from a woman between 45 and 65 years old with active or convalescent COVID-19.

This clone was detected a few times. The genes are TRBV28 and TRBJ2-7; 9 bases line up with TRBD2. Germline V CDR1 and CDR2: MDHEN, SYDVKM. CDR3 length: 14 residues. Trimming cost V 7 bases and J 0 bases; bases outside gene matches: 4. CDR3 bases: TGTGCCAGCACTGGGACTAGCCTCTCCTACGAGCAGTACTTC. It specifies CASTGTSLSYEQYF. The full variable domain, its missing parts supplied by reference TRBV28 and TRBJ2-7, is DVKVTQSSRYLVKRTGEKVFLECVQDMDHENMFWYRQDPGLGLRLIYFSYDVKMKEKGDIPEGYSVSREKKERFSLILESASTNQTSMYLCASTGTSLSYEQYFGPGTRLTVT.

This clone was seen only once. The gene calls are TRBV29-1 and TRBJ2-2; the match to TRBD2 covers 8 bases. Germline V CDR1 and CDR2: SQVTM, ANQGSEA. V shed 6 bases, J shed 2 bases, and the junction held 5 bases outside the gene matches. This CDR3 is 14 amino acids long. CDR3 sequence reads: CSVRGGVNTGELFF. CDR3 DNA sequence: TGCAGCGTACGGGGGGGAGTTAACACCGGGGAGCTGTTTTTT.

The chain joins TRBV23-1 to TRBJ2-1; 11 nucleotides match TRBD1. TRBV23-1 is flagged as an ORF with uncertain function. This CDR3 comprises 18 residues. J was trimmed by 4 bases and V by 4 bases; bases with no gene match: 12. CDR3 sequence: CASSPQNSGTGGYNEQFF. In nucleotides, the CDR3 is TGCGCCAGCAGTCCCCAAAACTCCGGGACAGGGGGGTACAATGAGCAGTTCTTC.